This TCR beta chain was documented in a study of T-cell reconstitution after alpha-beta-depleted transplantation in children. Study findings and constraints: After one year, T-cell counts and TCRbeta diversity mostly came from new T cells. Approximately two months post-transplant, alpha-beta T cells reportedly originated from several hundred expanded graft clones.

Using unique molecular identifiers, the investigators prepared the TCRbeta library. Each CDR3 protein gets one entry after TCRdb re-called the PCR reads with MiXCR. This repertoire shows 250,000 or so distinct CDR3 sequences, approximately 8% found once; its top ten account for just under 6.5%. Ten or more counts support this clonotype. Its matching antigen is unknown. The ends were cut back, 1 base at V and 1 base at J, with 10 bases in the middle. Germline V lookup: CDR1 SEHNR, CDR2 FQNEAQ (reference sequence). The CDR3 is 15 residues long. The TCR comes from a male patient under 18 who had a stem cell transplant for acute lymphoblastic leukemia, so the T cells may come from the graft donor. Sample: PBMCs, mostly from graft donor cells, taken 180 days after TCRalphabeta/CD19-depleted stem cell transplant. This chain uses TRBV7-9 with TRBJ1-1; weak D call: TRBD1 (6 bases). CDR3 in DNA: TGTGCCAGCAGCTTAGGCGGCAGGGGGAACACTGAAGCTTTCTTT. It yields the protein CASSLGGRGNTEAFF.